The TCR beta chain under discussion was sequenced for a study of cytomegalovirus exposure and HLA in healthy donors (dated by TCRdb to about 2017). Study-wide context: An earlier analysis of roughly 630 of the donors reported roughly 300 Gb of sequence data and 117 million unique TCR beta sequences from 150 million to 200 million T cells. Using immunosequencing, the study profiled T cell repertoires from approximately 700 subjects and related those repertoires to cytomegalovirus serostatus. Besides the first cohort of around 670 subjects, a separate validation cohort made up of about 120 different subjects was used. Donor age, sex, ethnicity and CMV serostatus were compiled together with the repertoire data. All discovery cohort repertoires had been generated using a single sequencing platform. In a later analysis, previously published TCR beta repertoires from about 640 donors were re-analyzed and high-resolution HLA genotyping was added so that TCR occurrence patterns could be studied. A handful of DR-DQ haplotypes were handled as single units for association and clustering because linkage in the cohort was strong. The number of donors typed differed by locus, with about 629-630 for A, B, C, DRB1 and DQB1, roughly 520 for DQA1, about 610 for DPA1, and around 430 for DPB1. An earlier analysis of 587 of the donors used high-throughput TCR beta sequencing to judge whether each TCR beta V gene segment behaved as functional or pseudogenic. Among 300 to 500 genotyped donors of the cohort, an average of approximately 240,000 unique TCR beta nucleotide sequences was sequenced per donor, of which roughly 17% were non-productive. Rather than using new phenotypic data, the later analysis identified candidate immune exposures from TCR beta sequences and from how often those sequences occurred across donors. The study aimed to test whether signatures of past pathogen exposure could be identified by cataloging public T cell receptors. The genetic ancestry cluster associated with self-reported Caucasian donors included 81% of the roughly 360 genotyped donors. About 300 gigabases of sequencing data and approximately 80 million unique TCR sequences were included in an early release covering 550 to 650 HLA-typed donors. To predict cytomegalovirus infection status, the study brought together high-throughput TCR immunosequencing, statistical association of individual TCRs with disease status, and machine learning. HLA typing included class I and class II loci at four-digit resolution. A later genetic analysis used genome-wide SNP genotypes for about 65% of the roughly 700 donors, treating that subset as a discovery cohort. The research as a whole found: Several of the top co-occurrence clusters appeared to be linked to parvovirus B19, influenza, CMV and Epstein-Barr virus, according to a later analysis. A cluster of highly shared sequence variants was judged likely to represent a technical artifact of the sequencing pipeline. A later analysis found that most CMV-associated TCR beta chains appeared HLA-restricted, with HLA associations seemingly driven largely by CMV exposure. A few of the identified cytomegalovirus-associated TCR beta chains were confirmed in vitro to be specific for cytomegalovirus antigens. Correlated functional status among segregating V segments might reflect linkage disequilibrium, but an unknown experimental factor could not be ruled out. According to a later genetic analysis, donors in an Asian-associated ancestry cluster had fewer N-insertions in productive TCRs than the approximately 700-donor mean. An earlier analysis of some 590 of the donors showed that most TCR beta V segments appeared in productive rearrangements either about 90% or about 30% of the time, which broadly matched IMGT annotations. The classifier was reported to diagnose cytomegalovirus status with high specificity and sensitivity in both the original cohort and the validation cohort. The 87-base-pair reads could not distinguish some IMGT-functional V segments, including TRBV6-2 and TRBV6-3, so those segments were excluded. A further reported finding was that TCR beta sequences accurately predicted the HLA-A and HLA-B alleles for most subjects in the first cohort. The presence/absence analyses assumed that sequencing depth was roughly uniform across donors, and that assumption may not be true. At a false discovery rate of 0.05, a later analysis linked about 16,000 TCR beta sequences to specific HLA alleles. A later analysis found that TCR association rates varied across HLA loci, with DRB1 alleles showing the most associated TCRs and HLA-C alleles the fewest. The only immune exposure information available for the cohort was CMV serostatus. In the study, approximately 160 TCR beta chains were listed as associated with cytomegalovirus. Across donors, most TCR sequences were observed very rarely, whereas some public TCRs were present in many individuals. Because HLA typing was missing for some donors at each locus, association tests included only the typed subset. In this cohort, only TCR beta chains were sequenced, and detectable features were limited by the absence of alpha or paired-chain data. A later genetic analysis associated a missense DCLRE1C variant with V-gene and J-gene trimming of TCR beta chains, and an independent cohort replicated the association. Because counts were too low, around 18 rarely observed V segments, including chromosome 9 orphons, were left out of the earlier analysis of roughly 600 of the donors. A later analysis found that HLA-associated TCR beta chains were more clonally expanded and had lower generation probabilities than equally common non-associated chains. When HLA alleles, especially DR and DQ, strongly co-occurred, TCR associations were difficult to assign to individual alleles. According to the authors, the approach could potentially be generalized to other disease states and immunological phenotypes.

From the cysteine through the phenylalanine, the CDR3 covers 16 amino acids. Of the read, only the CDR3 DNA is kept; its 48 bases are in frame from base 1. Relative to germline, V is missing 4 bases and J is missing 6 bases, with 12 bases of the junction outside any gene match. The germline V gene (reference sequence) yields SGHAT for CDR1 and FQDESV for CDR2. The library was produced with the immunoSEQ multiplex PCR assay. For the multiplex PCR, a mixture combining 60 forward primers for TCR Vbeta segments and 13 reverse primers for TCR Jbeta segments was used. A multiplex PCR assay on genomic DNA amplified the CDR3 region of rearranged TCR beta genes. Amplified TCR beta libraries were sequenced as 87-base-pair reads on the Illumina HiSeq System. Turning to the authors' computational methods: A later analysis tallied some 79 million unique TCR beta chains across the 550 to 850 repertoires, and approximately 12 million of those chains were shared by two or more donors. Raw reads were error-corrected and collapsed into unique sequences with a nearest-neighbor algorithm that merged closely related sequences to remove PCR and sequencing errors. V, D and J gene segments were assigned by aligning CDR3 sequences to IMGT reference sequences. For a sequence to be retained, a match of at least six nucleotides to both a V gene segment and a J gene segment was required. A rearrangement counted as productive if the CDR3 had no stop codons and remained in frame with V and J, and every other rearrangement counted as non-productive. CDR3 was defined according to IMGT convention as the region running from the second conserved V-encoded cysteine to the conserved J-encoded phenylalanine. In an earlier analysis of more than 550 of the donors, sequences lacking an unambiguous match to a single V gene segment were excluded. In an earlier analysis of roughly 500 of the donors, V segments were called functional above 56.7% productive rearrangements and were called segregating when the between-donor standard deviation exceeded 5%. To diagnose cytomegalovirus status from the catalog of TCR beta chain sequences, a statistical classification framework was built. In a later analysis, TCR nucleotide sequences were compared against IMGT/GENE-DB human TR gene sequences so that V and J genes could be assigned. In a later analysis, CDR3 sequences and most-parsimonious VDJ recombination scenarios were assigned using the TCRdist pipeline. In a later analysis, each TCR beta chain was defined by its CDR3 amino acid sequence together with its V-gene family, and reads without a unique V-gene family were excluded. A later analysis removed 550 to 650 highly shared, low-generation-probability nucleotide sequences to deal with suspected cross-contamination and a sequencing artifact. For each public chain, a later analysis derived a clonal expansion index from normalized ranks of inferred template counts within each repertoire. Generation probabilities in a later analysis came from a VDJ recombination model fitted to out-of-frame rearrangements, and those results were checked against IGoR. Hypergeometric tests were used in a later analysis to score TCR-TCR, TCR-HLA and TCR-CMV co-occurrence, with a repertoire-size bias correction applied to the TCR pairs. In a later analysis, false discovery rates were estimated by permuting HLA or CMV assignments 20 times. A later analysis grouped co-occurring TCRs with DBSCAN, adding TCRdist sequence similarity when clustering within HLA-allele-positive subsets. Repertoires with fewer than 30,000 or more than 120,000 public chains were left out of co-occurrence clustering, as were about 5 repertoires with anomalous nucleotide sharing. TCRdb stores this immuneACCESS table with in-frame sequences only. Part of the clones is absent; in the studies checked, under half of the shortfall reflects unresolved V genes, and no reason is known for the rest. The V and J calls and clone size come from that table; D and trimming were worked out from the DNA. The sample table holds about 140,000 clones. The top ten hold less than 3.5% of the sample.

Note on this clone: Which antigen it targets is not known.

The cohort consisted of 600 to 700 healthy bone marrow donors. At the time of sampling, all cohort members were nominally healthy, though unrecorded immune exposures were likely present. The donor was CMV seronegative and belonged to the group of 320 or so seronegative cohort members. Every donor gave a peripheral blood sample, and the peripheral blood mononuclear cells from that sample were used for TCR beta sequencing. Genomic DNA was extracted from the blood cell samples with the Qiagen DNeasy Blood Extraction Kit. The chain is made from TRBV11-1 and TRBJ2-1; the junction holds 7 bases that match TRBD2. This sequence was found in a man aged 40-49 years in good health and CMV-seronegative. Input material: PBMCs. The CDR3 here reads CASSSDWSGDFNEQFF. The DNA reads TGTGCCAGCAGCTCGGATTGGAGCGGGGATTTCAATGAGCAGTTCTTC.